The 30 T cell receptor beta chains listed next were all sequenced from one sample in a study of T cell responses to AZD1222 COVID-19 vaccine. Data came from immunoSEQ multiplex PCR; TCRdb stores just in-frame clones and leaves some out. The sample consists of around 150,000 clones, roughly 90% of them appearing once. Sequences were derived from peripheral blood, sampled 28 days after the second AZD1222 dose. The source of these receptors is an adult who received the AZD1222 COVID-19 vaccine.

This clone has only a few counts. The chain couples TRBV4-3 to TRBJ2-5; 8 positions agree with TRBD1. This CDR3 spans 15 amino acids. J was trimmed by 2 bases and V by 5 bases; bases with no gene match: 7. Germline V CDR1 and CDR2: LGHNA, YSLEER. This CDR3 reads CASSFRTGTQETQYF. CDR3 nucleotides: TGCGCCAGCAGCTTTCGGACAGGGACACAAGAGACCCAGTACTTC.

The count of this clone is one. V and J are TRBV3-1 (or the pseudogene TRBV3-2) and TRBJ1-2; no clear D gene. From germline, CDR1 is LGHDT and CDR2 YNNKEL (reference sequence). The germline V and J ends were trimmed by 3 bases and 4 bases, with 24 bases remaining between them. The CDR3 is 18 residues long. CDR3 amino acids: CASSQAPLLTRTFYGYTF. The CDR3 DNA reads as TGTGCCAGCAGCCAGGCGCCCTTACTAACTCGAACGTTCTATGGCTACACCTTC.

J is TRBJ1-3 and V is TRBV7-9, with 7 bases lining up with TRBD1. CDR3 length equals 14 residues. With 5 bases clipped from V and 7 bases from J, the junction kept 8 bases outside the gene matches. CDR1 is SEHNR and CDR2 is FQNEAQ in the germline V gene (reference sequence). The CDR3 region is CASSPTGRSNTIYF. CDR3 nucleotide sequence: TGTGCCAGCAGCCCGACAGGGAGGTCGAACACCATATATTTT.

The V gene is TRBV20-1, the J gene TRBJ1-1, with a weak D call TRBD1 (5 bases). Per germline, CDR1 DFQATT and CDR2 SNEGSKA (reference sequence). Trimming took 3 bases from V and 3 from J, leaving 11 bases between them. The CDR3 is 13 residues long. The CDR3 bases are TGCAGTGCTAGTCGGGACCGTTACACTGAAGCTTTCTTT. This translates into CSASRDRYTEAFF.

The CDR3 nucleotides are TGTGCCAGTACCGACCGGGGGGCTTCTGGAAACACCATATATTTT. Translated: CASTDRGASGNTIYF. The chain links TRBV19 to TRBJ1-3, with a tentative D call TRBD1 (6 bases). Germline V gene sequence: CDR1 LNHDA, CDR2 SQIVND (reference sequence). This CDR3 has 15 residues. Trimming took off 7 bases at V and 1 base at J, with 14 bases between the two ends.

The chain is built from TRBV11-2 and TRBJ2-2; D is ambiguous. Germline CDR1 reads SGHAT; CDR2 reads FQNNGV. This CDR3 region has 14 residues. V was trimmed by 1 base and J by 2 bases, leaving 5 bases between them. The CDR3 here is CASSLGQNTGELFF. For the CDR3, the DNA is TGTGCCAGCAGCTTAGGGCAAAACACCGGGGAGCTGTTTTTT.

The V call is TRBV10-3, the J call TRBJ2-5; 10 bases are a match to TRBD1. The CDR3 has 17 residues. Losses at the gene ends were 5 bases for V and 1 base for J; bases not matched to a gene: 10. The V gene's germline CDR1 is ENHRY and CDR2 SYGVKD. The CDR3 sequence is CAISRQGAKGVQETQYF. CDR3 coding DNA: TGTGCCATCAGTAGACAGGGGGCGAAGGGTGTCCAAGAGACCCAGTACTTC.

This sequence joins TRBV27 and TRBJ2-7; TRBD1 matches 7 bases. CDR1 is MNHEY and CDR2 is SMNVEV in the germline V gene (reference sequence). The CDR3 runs to 15 residues. After removal of 0 bases from V and 6 bases from J, the junction contained 8 bases not matched to a gene. CDR3 in amino acids: CASSLSGTVLAEQYF. CDR3 nucleotide sequence: TGTGCCAGCAGTTTATCGGGGACAGTCCTCGCCGAGCAGTACTTC.

This clone was found once. The V and J genes are TRBV10-3 and TRBJ2-7, with D maybe TRBD1 (5 bases). V dropped 4 bases and J dropped 0 bases, with 16 bases sitting between them. CDR1 is ENHRY, CDR2 SYGVKD, per germline. The CDR3 has 16 residues. The CDR3 sequence is CAISGVGQSNSYEQYF. CDR3 nucleotide sequence: TGTGCCATCAGTGGGGTAGGACAATCAAACTCCTACGAGCAGTACTTC.

This chain links TRBV2 with TRBJ2-3; tentatively, D is TRBD2 (6 bases). V was trimmed by 2 bases and J by 1 base, leaving 16 bases between them. CDR3 size: 17 residues. CDR1 and CDR2 from the germline V gene are SNHLY and FYNNEI. The CDR3 protein is CASSELRAGLGTDTQYF. DNA for the CDR3: TGTGCCAGCAGTGAACTCCGCGCGGGATTGGGCACAGATACGCAGTATTTT.

V is TRBV20-1 and J is TRBJ1-1; D is undetermined. The CDR3 consists of 11 residues. V was clipped by 4 bases and J by 4 bases, with 7 bases between them. CDR1 DFQATT and CDR2 SNEGSKA come from the germline V gene (reference sequence). The CDR3 protein is CSATGGTEAFF. For the CDR3, the DNA is TGCAGTGCTACCGGTGGCACTGAAGCTTTCTTT.

The V and J genes are TRBV10-2 and TRBJ2-7; TRBD2 matches 14 bases. The CDR3 covers 14 residues. Germline CDR1 reads WSHSY; CDR2 reads SAAADI. V gave up 6 bases and J gave up 5 bases; unmatched junction bases: 3. The CDR3 sequence: CASRGLAGENEQYF. CDR3 coding DNA: TGCGCCAGCAGGGGACTAGCGGGAGAGAACGAGCAGTACTTC.

The rearrangement links TRBV10-3 to TRBJ2-1; tentatively, D is TRBD1 (6 bases). This CDR3 contains 15 residues. V lost 3 bases and J lost 5, with 14 bases in between. Germline V lookup: CDR1 ENHRY, CDR2 SYGVKD. CDR3 coding DNA: TGTGCCATCAGTGATATTACAGGGCTGGACAATGAGCAGTTCTTC. Residues: CAISDITGLDNEQFF.

The chain employs TRBV27 and TRBJ2-1; the D gene is possibly TRBD1 (6 bases). V was pared by 5 bases and J by 4 bases, with 12 bases between. This CDR3 comprises 14 residues. Germline lookup yields CDR1 MNHEY and CDR2 SMNVEV (reference sequence). The CDR3 reads CASSPDSFYNEQFF. CDR3 nucleotides: TGTGCCAGCAGTCCGGACAGTTTTTACAATGAGCAGTTCTTC.

This chain connects TRBV3-1 (or the pseudogene TRBV3-2) to TRBJ2-5; weak D call: TRBD2 (7 bases). The CDR3 is 14 residues long. CDR1 and CDR2 from the germline V gene are LGHDT and YNNKEL (reference sequence). V shed 6 bases and J shed 5 bases, with 16 bases lying between them. The CDR3 spells CASSYSGGHETQYF. As DNA, the CDR3 is TGTGCCAGCAGTTACTCGGGGGGACACGAGACCCAGTACTTC.

The chain is built from TRBV18 and TRBJ2-3; 10 nucleotides align to TRBD1. CDR3 length: 16 amino acids. J lost 4 bases, V lost 5 bases, and 9 bases had no gene match. In germline, CDR1 is KGHSH, CDR2 LQKENI. CDR3 in amino acids: CASSSQGTGVADTQYF. CDR3 DNA: TGTGCCAGCTCATCTCAGGGGACAGGGGTCGCAGATACGCAGTATTTT.

This chain uses TRBV19 with TRBJ2-7; TRBD1 agrees at 9 bases. J was trimmed by 2 bases and V by 0 bases; bases with no gene match: 5. CDR1 is LNHDA, CDR2 SQIVND, per germline (reference sequence). This CDR3 comprises 16 residues. The CDR3 is CASSIDPDRGTYEQYF. DNA for the CDR3: TGTGCCAGTAGTATAGATCCGGACAGGGGAACCTACGAGCAGTACTTC.

The chain couples TRBV7-7 to TRBJ1-6, with TRBD1 matching over 7 bases. The germline gives CDR1 SSHAT, CDR2 FNYEAQ (reference sequence). The V and J ends lost 5 bases and 7 bases, in that order; junction bases with no gene match: 5. The CDR3 totals 14 residues. The CDR3, as DNA: TGTGCCAGCAGCACGGGACAGTCGAATTCACCCCTCCACTTT. The encoded protein is CASSTGQSNSPLHF.

This clone was seen only a few times. This sequence joins TRBV7-9 and TRBJ1-2; a weak D match, TRBD1 (6 bases). Germline V CDR1 and CDR2: SEHNR, FQNEAQ (reference sequence). The CDR3 runs to 12 residues. V dropped 5 bases and J dropped 5 bases, with 9 bases sitting between them. In nucleotides, the CDR3 is TGTGCCAGCAGCCCCGGACAGTATGGCTACACCTTC. This encodes CASSPGQYGYTF.

This clone was detected a few times. This chain uses TRBV6-5 with TRBJ1-1; D possibly corresponds to TRBD1 (5 bases). There are 16 residues in the CDR3. Germline V gene data show CDR1 as MNHEY and CDR2 as SVGAGI. Trimming took off 4 bases at V and 3 bases at J, with 18 bases between the two ends. The chain's CDR3 is CASSLIQGGEDTEAFF. The DNA of the CDR3 is TGTGCCAGCAGTTTAATCCAGGGAGGAGAGGACACTGAAGCTTTCTTT.

The chain carries TRBV5-1 and TRBJ2-7; 8 bases map to TRBD1. The CDR3 is 16 residues long. CDR1 and CDR2 from the germline V gene are SGHRS and YFSETQ. V lost 6 bases and J lost 0; bases outside the gene matches: 11. CDR3 in DNA: TGCGCCAGCACCCGTGGGGGGACAGGACCCTCCTACGAGCAGTACTTC. It translates to CASTRGGTGPSYEQYF.

The rearrangement uses TRBV2 and TRBJ1-5, with a weak D call TRBD1 (6 bases). The CDR3 contains 16 residues. The germline CDR1 and CDR2 sequences are SNHLY and FYNNEI. Between the trimmed V and J ends, which lost 0 bases and 2 bases, there was a span of 11 bases. The CDR3 sequence is CASSEALRQGNQPQHF. The CDR3 coding sequence is TGTGCCAGCAGTGAAGCGTTGAGACAGGGCAATCAGCCCCAGCATTTT.

The chain uses TRBV27 and TRBJ2-7; 8 bases align to TRBD1. CDR1 is MNHEY, CDR2 SMNVEV, per germline (reference sequence). V was pared by 4 bases and J by 3 bases, with 5 bases of the junction left unmatched. The CDR3 totals 14 residues. The CDR3 loop is CASSSPGQGYEQYF. The CDR3 DNA reads as TGTGCCAGCAGTTCCCCCGGACAGGGCTACGAGCAGTACTTC.

The chain couples TRBV5-1 to TRBJ1-1; possibly TRBD1 for D (6 bases). The germline V gene encodes CDR1 SGHRS and CDR2 YFSETQ. The CDR3 is 13 residues long. V shed 6 bases and J shed 7 bases, with 16 bases lying between them. The CDR3 DNA reads TGCGCCAGCAAGATTGGAGGGGGATATGAAGCTTTCTTT. Translation gives CASKIGGGYEAFF.

The chain couples TRBV3-1 (or the pseudogene TRBV3-2) to TRBJ2-2; D remains ambiguous. V was trimmed by 2 bases and J by 2 bases, leaving 15 bases between them. CDR3 length: 17 amino acids. Germline loops: CDR1 LGHDT, CDR2 YNNKEL (reference sequence). CDR3 in DNA: TGTGCCAGCAGCCAACTCAACCCGCTTTCAAACACCGGGGAGCTGTTTTTT. It is translated as CASSQLNPLSNTGELFF.

This chain connects TRBV19 to TRBJ2-2; TRBD2 agrees at 8 bases. CDR1 is LNHDA, CDR2 SQIVND, per germline (reference sequence). This CDR3 region has 11 residues. With V trimmed by 9 bases and J by 10 bases, 4 bases remained unmatched. CDR3 protein: CASGGAMELFF. The CDR3 DNA reads as TGTGCCAGCGGGGGGGCGATGGAGCTGTTTTTT.

This chain joins TRBV7-2 and TRBJ2-7; 12 positions match TRBD2. Germline V gene sequence: CDR1 SGHTA, CDR2 FQGNSA. The CDR3 contains 15 residues. V lost 3 bases and J lost 6; bases outside the gene matches: 6. CDR3 loop: CASSFQTSGRGEQYF. For the CDR3, the DNA is TGTGCCAGCAGCTTTCAGACTAGCGGGAGAGGCGAGCAGTACTTC.

The genes are TRBV29-1 and TRBJ1-6; TRBD1 agrees at 7 bases. J lost 9 bases, V lost 5 bases, and 7 bases had no gene match. Germline V gene lookup returns CDR1 SQVTM and CDR2 ANQGSEA. The CDR3 runs 13 residues. The DNA of the CDR3 is TGCAGCGTTCTGGACAGGCCCCTTTCACCCCTCCACTTT. It codes for CSVLDRPLSPLHF.

The chain employs TRBV7-8 and TRBJ2-1; D is possibly TRBD1 (5 bases). V shed 1 base and J shed 6 bases, with 10 bases lying between them. The germline V gene has CDR1 SGHVS and CDR2 FQNEAQ. This CDR3 has 14 residues. Here the CDR3 DNA reads TGTGCCAGCAGCTTAGTCGCAGGGCTCAATGAGCAGTTCTTC. The encoded protein is CASSLVAGLNEQFF.

V usage is TRBV14 and J usage is TRBJ1-1; 10 positions agree with TRBD1. This CDR3 region has 16 residues. With 3 bases clipped from V and 0 bases from J, the junction kept 4 bases outside the gene matches. Germline CDR1 and CDR2: SGHDN and FVKESK. The CDR3 DNA reads TGTGCCAGCAGCCAGAGGACAGGGGGTATGAACACTGAAGCTTTCTTT. Translation: CASSQRTGGMNTEAFF.